These 6 T cell receptor beta chains share one sample of origin, sequenced in a study of CD8+ T cells in alopecia areata. Sequencing templates came from extracted RNA that was reverse transcribed into cDNA. The table came from immunoSEQ multiplex PCR; TCRdb's copy has only in-frame clones and leaves some out. The sample carries approximately 150,000 clones, approximately 87% recorded once. The material sequenced was CD8+ T cells sorted from blood, taken at week 0. The receptors shown here come from a human donor with alopecia areata.

This rearrangement joins TRBV5-6 to TRBJ2-1; the D gene could be TRBD1 or TRBD2 (5 bases each). The CDR3 is 17 residues long. CDR1 is SGHDT, CDR2 YYEEEE, per germline. V was clipped by 2 bases and J by 8 bases, with 23 bases between them. The CDR3: CASSFSRGRQSEDEQFF. CDR3 coding DNA: TGTGCCAGCAGCTTTTCTCGTGGGAGACAGAGTGAGGATGAGCAGTTCTTC.

The genes are TRBV5-6 and TRBJ2-7; D ambiguous. Germline values: CDR1 SGHDT, CDR2 YYEEEE. The CDR3 totals 13 residues. Deletions cut 0 bases from V and 5 bases from J, with 9 bases between. CDR3 loop: CASSLVADNEQYF. The CDR3 nucleotides read TGTGCCAGCAGCTTGGTCGCCGACAACGAGCAGTACTTC.

The chain uses TRBV5-4 and TRBJ2-2; weak D call: TRBD2 (5 bases). V shed 7 bases and J shed 1 base, with 8 bases lying between them. Germline CDR1 and CDR2: SGHNT and YYREEE (reference sequence). The CDR3 sequence is 13 residues long. The chain's CDR3 is CASGGLNTGELFF. As DNA, the CDR3 is TGTGCCAGCGGCGGACTGAACACCGGGGAGCTGTTTTTT.

This chain connects TRBV7-3 to TRBJ2-2; possible D gene TRBD2, 5 bases. CDR1 is SGHTA and CDR2 is FQGTGA in the germline V gene. V was shortened by 5 bases and J by 2 bases, with 9 bases between the two germline ends. The CDR3 has 14 residues. This CDR3 reads CASSPSGNTGELFF. Here the CDR3 DNA reads TGTGCCAGCAGCCCCAGCGGTAACACCGGGGAGCTGTTTTTT.

J is TRBJ2-2 and V is TRBV29-1; D is possibly TRBD1 or TRBD2 (6 bases each). The germline V gene has CDR1 SQVTM and CDR2 ANQGSEA. The V end lost 4 bases, the J end lost 1 base, and 16 bases lay between the germline ends. This CDR3 contains 16 residues. The CDR3 DNA follows: TGCAGCGTTGTCGAGACGGGGGCCCGGAACACCGGGGAGCTGTTTTTT. Translating gives CSVVETGARNTGELFF.

The V call is TRBV13, the J call TRBJ1-6, with 7 nucleotides matching TRBD1. Per germline, CDR1 PRHDT and CDR2 FYEKMQ (reference sequence). V was pared by 3 bases and J by 5 bases, with 1 base of the junction left unmatched. CDR3 length: 14 residues. The chain's CDR3 is CASSLGQHNSPLHF. The CDR3 DNA follows: TGTGCCAGCAGCTTGGGACAGCATAATTCACCCCTCCACTTT.